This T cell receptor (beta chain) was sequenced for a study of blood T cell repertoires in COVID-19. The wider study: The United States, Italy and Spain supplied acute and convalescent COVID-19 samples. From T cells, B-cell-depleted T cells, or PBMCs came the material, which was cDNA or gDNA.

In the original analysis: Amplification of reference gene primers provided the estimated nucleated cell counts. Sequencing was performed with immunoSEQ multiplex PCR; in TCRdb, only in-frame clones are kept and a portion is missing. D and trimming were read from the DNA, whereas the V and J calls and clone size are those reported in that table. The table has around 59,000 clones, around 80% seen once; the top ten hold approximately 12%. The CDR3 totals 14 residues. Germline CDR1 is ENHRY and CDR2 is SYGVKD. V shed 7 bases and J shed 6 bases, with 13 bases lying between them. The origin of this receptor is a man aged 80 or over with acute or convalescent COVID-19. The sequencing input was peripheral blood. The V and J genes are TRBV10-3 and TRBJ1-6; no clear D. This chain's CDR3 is CAITEQQTNSPLHF. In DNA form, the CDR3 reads TGTGCCATCACAGAACAACAGACTAATTCACCCCTCCACTTT.